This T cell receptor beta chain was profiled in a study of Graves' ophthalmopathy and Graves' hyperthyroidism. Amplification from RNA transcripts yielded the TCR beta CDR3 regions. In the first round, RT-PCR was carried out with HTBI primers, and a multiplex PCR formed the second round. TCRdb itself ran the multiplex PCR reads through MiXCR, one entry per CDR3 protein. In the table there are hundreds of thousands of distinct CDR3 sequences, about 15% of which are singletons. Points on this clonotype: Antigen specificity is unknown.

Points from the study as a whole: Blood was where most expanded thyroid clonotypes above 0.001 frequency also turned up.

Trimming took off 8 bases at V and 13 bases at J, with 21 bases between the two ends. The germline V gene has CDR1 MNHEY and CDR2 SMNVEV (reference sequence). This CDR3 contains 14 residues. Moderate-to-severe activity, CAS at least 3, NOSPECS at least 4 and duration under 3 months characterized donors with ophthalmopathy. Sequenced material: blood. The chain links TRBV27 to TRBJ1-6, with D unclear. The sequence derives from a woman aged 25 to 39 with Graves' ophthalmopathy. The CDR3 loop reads CASGRERIMGPLHF. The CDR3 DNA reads TGTGCCAGCGGACGGGAGCGGATCATGGGGCCCCTCCACTTT.